A single sample gave rise to the 12 T cell receptor beta chains below, sequenced in a study of cytomegalovirus exposure and HLA in healthy donors. It was with 60 Vbeta and 13 Jbeta primers that the PCR ran. Assay used: immunoSEQ multiplex PCR; TCRdb lists only in-frame clones, some missing. The sample has 95,000 to 130,000 clones, approximately 9.4% seen once. Sequenced input: PBMCs. The receptors here all came from a man aged 25 to 40 in good health and CMV-seronegative.

This clone was observed a few times. This chain joins TRBV7-2 and TRBJ1-6; perhaps TRBD1 as D (5 bases). CDR1 and CDR2 from the germline V gene are SGHTA and FQGNSA. CDR3 size: 16 residues. V dropped 4 bases and J dropped 5 bases, with 15 bases sitting between them. CDR3 protein: CASSSSRGGNNSPLHF. The CDR3 DNA follows: TGTGCCAGCAGCTCGAGTCGTGGGGGGAATAATTCACCCCTCCACTTT.

V gene TRBV19 combines with J gene TRBJ2-7, with D possibly being TRBD2 (7 bases). V lost 5 bases, J lost 5 bases, and 19 bases lay in between. CDR1 and CDR2 (germline): LNHDA, SQIVND (reference sequence). This CDR3 is 15 amino acids long. This CDR3 reads CASSQNKGGFDEQYF. The DNA of the CDR3 is TGTGCCAGTAGTCAAAACAAGGGGGGGTTCGACGAGCAGTACTTC. Variable domain in full (rest from reference TRBV19 and TRBJ2-7): DGGITQSPKYLFRKEGQNVTLSCEQNLNHDAMYWYRQDPGQGLRLIYYSQIVNDFQKGDIAEGYSVSREKKESFPLTVTSAQKNPTAFYLCASSQNKGGFDEQYFGPGTRLTVT.

This clone appeared a few times. The rearrangement links TRBV4-2 to TRBJ2-1; TRBD2 matches 12 bases. Germline V gene sequence: CDR1 LGHNA, CDR2 YNFKEQ. Unmatched junction bases numbered 1, after V lost 4 bases and J lost 9 bases. The CDR3 consists of 13 residues. The CDR3 loop reads CASSRLAGAEQFF. The DNA for the CDR3 is TGTGCCAGCAGCCGACTAGCGGGAGCTGAGCAGTTCTTC.

This clone turned up a few times. This sequence joins TRBV28 and TRBJ2-7; 7 nucleotides line up with TRBD1. This CDR3 has 14 amino acids. The germline CDR1 and CDR2 sequences are MDHEN and SYDVKM. V trimming: 6 bases; J trimming: 2 bases; junction bases outside the gene matches: 7. The CDR3 DNA reads TGTGCCAGCAGAGAGGGGGCCGGGCCCTACGAGCAGTACTTC. This translates into CASREGAGPYEQYF.

V gene TRBV19 combines with J gene TRBJ2-5; D is perhaps TRBD1 (6 bases). The length of the CDR3 is 14 residues. The V gene lost 5 bases and the J gene lost 5 bases, with 15 bases spanning the gap. Germline V gene lookup returns CDR1 LNHDA and CDR2 SQIVND (reference sequence). The CDR3 nucleotides read TGTGCCAGTAGTGCGACACAGGGTTATGAGACCCAGTACTTC. Residues: CASSATQGYETQYF.

The genes are TRBV30 and TRBJ1-1; D is unclear. The CDR3 covers 14 residues. Trimming took 0 bases from V and 1 from J, leaving 9 bases between them. Germline V gene lookup returns CDR1 GTSNPN and CDR2 SVGIG (reference sequence). The CDR3 DNA sequence: TGTGCCTGGAGTGTACTCGCGGGGAACACTGAAGCTTTCTTT. Its protein product is CAWSVLAGNTEAFF.

The chain links TRBV4-2 to TRBJ2-2; 8 bases are shared with TRBD2. Germline CDR1 is LGHNA and CDR2 is YNFKEQ. This CDR3 has 18 residues. The junction had 8 bases not matched to a gene; V was cut back by 1 base and J by 1 base. CDR3 amino acids: CASSQGGVAGLNTGELFF. The DNA for the CDR3 is TGTGCCAGCAGCCAAGGGGGAGTAGCGGGATTGAACACCGGGGAGCTGTTTTTT.

This clone was seen a few times. The rearrangement uses TRBV15 and TRBJ1-2, with D possibly being TRBD1 (6 bases). With 0 bases removed from V and 4 bases from J, the gap between germline ends came to 15 bases. CDR1 is LNHNV and CDR2 is YYDKDF in the germline V gene (reference sequence). CDR3 length equals 16 residues. CDR3 bases: TGTGCCACCAGCAGAGATCGGGGGGCGTCTGGCTATGGCTACACCTTC. Its translation: CATSRDRGASGYGYTF.

This clone was seen more than once but under ten times. V and J are TRBV4-1 and TRBJ2-5, with a possible D match to TRBD2 (6 bases). Trimming removed 2 bases at V and 2 bases at J, with 15 bases between. Germline V gives CDR1 MGHRA, CDR2 YSYEKL. The CDR3 is 16 residues long. The DNA of the CDR3 is TGCGCCAGCAGCCAATTTACATTAGCGGTACAAGAGACCCAGTACTTC. It yields the protein CASSQFTLAVQETQYF.

This clone has only a few counts. V is TRBV30 and J is TRBJ1-1; tentative D call: TRBD1 (6 bases). V lost 2 bases and J 9 bases, leaving 13 bases between the germline ends. The CDR3 consists of 12 residues. The germline V gene encodes CDR1 GTSNPN and CDR2 SVGIG (reference sequence). The CDR3 DNA reads as TGTGCCTGGAGTACCGACGGGGGGCAAGCTTTCTTT. Translation: CAWSTDGGQAFF.

The table lists this clone with a few counts. The chain carries TRBV5-4 and TRBJ2-7, with TRBD2 as a possible D gene (6 bases). Germline CDR1 is SGHNT and CDR2 is YYREEE (reference sequence). Trimming left V 5 bases short and J 0 bases short, with 21 bases between. The CDR3 extends over 17 amino acids. This CDR3 is CASRKSPTVTSSYEQYF. For the CDR3, the DNA is TGTGCCAGCAGGAAGAGTCCAACCGTGACTAGCTCCTACGAGCAGTACTTC.

This clone has more than one count but fewer than ten. The chain uses TRBV10-1 and TRBJ2-1; perhaps TRBD2 as D (5 bases). Germline V CDR1 and CDR2: WNHNN, SYGVQD (reference sequence). Deletions cut 2 bases from V and 2 bases from J, with 13 bases between. The CDR3 runs 16 residues. The CDR3 DNA is TGCGCCAGCAGTGAGGCCGCGGGTGGCCCCTACAATGAGCAGTTCTTC. Its translation: CASSEAAGGPYNEQFF.